The clone carrying this T cell receptor (beta chain) was detected a few times. These data come from a study of beta chain features in type 1 diabetes. The wider study: All samples together contributed 95 million to 110 million sorted cells for examination.

It was via CD45RO/CCR7/CD25/CD127/CD95/CD27 that CD4+ naive, central memory, regulatory and stem cell-like memory cells were sorted. cDNA synthesis used the whole RNA isolate, giving expressed TCRB sequences. Sequenced by immunoSEQ multiplex PCR; TCRdb stores in-frame clones only, minus some. Altogether about 370,000 clones are present, over 12% being singletons, with the ten largest covering approximately 0.02%. The CDR3 has 17 residues. V was pared by 2 bases and J by 8 bases, with 6 bases of the junction left unmatched. Germline-derived CDR1 and CDR2 are LGHNA and YNFKEQ. The material sequenced was naive CD4+ T cells from blood. The clonotype comes from a woman aged 18-30 years in good health. The chain recombines TRBV4-2 with TRBJ2-1, with 16 bases identical to TRBD2. CDR3: CASSQNLGTSGGDEQFF. CDR3 in DNA: TGTGCCAGCAGCCAAAACCTCGGGACTAGCGGGGGGGATGAGCAGTTCTTC.